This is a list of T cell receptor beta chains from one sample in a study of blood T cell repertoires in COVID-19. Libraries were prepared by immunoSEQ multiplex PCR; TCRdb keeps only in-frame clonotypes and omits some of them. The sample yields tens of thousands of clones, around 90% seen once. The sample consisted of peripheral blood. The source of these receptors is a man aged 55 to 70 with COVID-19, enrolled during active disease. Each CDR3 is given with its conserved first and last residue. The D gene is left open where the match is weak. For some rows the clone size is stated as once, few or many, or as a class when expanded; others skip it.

CASSPRASVNNEQFF	TGTGCCAGCAGCCCCCGAGCTAGCGTAAACAATGAGCAGTTCTTC	15	TRBV11-2	TRBJ2-1	.	.
CASTPDQPQHF	TGTGCCAGCACCCCCGATCAGCCCCAGCATTTT	11	TRBV6-5	TRBJ1-5	.	.
CASSWTETTNEKLFF	TGTGCCAGCAGTTGGACAGAGACAACTAATGAAAAACTGTTTTTT	15	TRBV6-1	TRBJ1-4	.	once
CASSAHRSYGYTF	TGTGCCAGCAGTGCACACAGAAGCTATGGCTACACCTTC	13	TRBV2	TRBJ1-2	.	.
CASSSGFRGVNTEAFF	TGTGCCAGTAGCTCCGGCTTCAGGGGTGTGAACACTGAAGCTTTCTTT	16	TRBV19	TRBJ1-1	.	once
CASSYVFQGGQEKLFF	TGTGCCAGCAGTTACGTGTTTCAAGGGGGACAGGAAAAACTGTTTTTT	16	TRBV6-6	TRBJ1-4	TRBD1	.
CASSPYDREDQPQHF	TGTGCCAGCAGTCCCTATGACAGGGAGGATCAGCCCCAGCATTTT	15	TRBV28	TRBJ1-5	TRBD1	.
CATSKDYLGEQFF	TGTGCCACCAGCAAAGACTATCTTGGTGAGCAGTTCTTC	13	TRBV15	TRBJ2-1	.	once
CATSRESGGEGGTEAFF	TGTGCCACCAGCAGAGAGTCAGGGGGCGAAGGAGGAACTGAAGCTTTCTTT	17	TRBV15	TRBJ1-1	TRBD1	.
CASSWGTAEAFF	TGTGCCAGCAGCTGGGGGACAGCTGAAGCTTTCTTT	12	TRBV5-4	TRBJ1-1	TRBD1	.
CASSGSGGGYGYTF	TGTGCCAGCAGCGGATCAGGGGGCGGGTATGGCTACACCTTC	14	TRBV7-2	TRBJ1-2	TRBD1	.
CASSFDRLNTEAFF	TGTGCCAGCAGTTTTGACAGATTGAACACTGAAGCTTTCTTT	14	TRBV6-5	TRBJ1-1	.	once
CASSLLGRDTQYF	TGTGCCAGCAGCTTGCTAGGGAGGGATACGCAGTATTTT	13	TRBV7-2	TRBJ2-3	.	.
CASSWDRGNTGELFF	TGTGCCAGCAGCTGGGACAGGGGGAACACCGGGGAGCTGTTTTTT	15	TRBV5-6	TRBJ2-2	TRBD1	.
CASSADIGDTENTEAFF	TGTGCCAGCAGCGCAGACATCGGGGACACTGAGAACACTGAAGCTTTCTTT	17	TRBV9	TRBJ1-1	.	.
CASSPGGLATYEQYF	TGTGCCAGCAGTCCTGGGGGACTAGCAACCTACGAGCAGTACTTC	15	TRBV28	TRBJ2-7	TRBD2	.